The 29 T cell receptor beta chains below all came from one sample that was sequenced in a study of OX40 agonist ivuxolimab in advanced cancers. Generated by immunoSEQ multiplex PCR, the TCRdb table keeps only in-frame clones and is missing some. This table has 55,000 to 75,000 clones, about 90% appearing once. Sequenced material: CD4+ or CD8+ T cells sorted from blood, taken in a trial of the OX40 agonist ivuxolimab. All receptors come from an adult with an advanced solid tumor such as melanoma, head and neck, liver or kidney cancer.

This chain links TRBV7-9 with TRBJ2-1, with D unresolved. CDR3 length equals 15 residues. Looked up from germline, CDR1 is SEHNR and CDR2 is FQNEAQ (reference sequence). Trimming took off 5 bases at V and 4 bases at J, with 15 bases between the two ends. In DNA, the CDR3 is TGTGCCAGCAGCACCATAGGCACGGAATACAATGAGCAGTTCTTC. It is translated as CASSTIGTEYNEQFF.

This chain uses TRBV4-3 with TRBJ1-1, with D unresolved. This CDR3 has 13 residues. V lost 4 bases and J lost 0, with 6 bases in between. Germline V gene lookup returns CDR1 LGHNA and CDR2 YSLEER. CDR3 protein: CASSPRMNTEAFF. The CDR3, as DNA: TGCGCCAGCAGCCCACGAATGAACACTGAAGCTTTCTTT.

The chain uses TRBV11-2 and TRBJ2-1; D gene unclear. CDR1 is SGHAT and CDR2 is FQNNGV in the germline V gene. The CDR3 has 11 amino acids. With 2 bases removed from V and 8 bases from J, the gap between germline ends came to 4 bases. As DNA, the CDR3 is TGTGCCAGCAGCTTAATGCATGAGCAGTTCTTC. This codes for CASSLMHEQFF.

The V and J genes are TRBV9 and TRBJ2-7; 8 nucleotides agree with TRBD1. Losses at the gene ends were 2 bases for V and 6 bases for J; bases not matched to a gene: 7. The CDR3 totals 14 residues. Germline values: CDR1 SGDLS, CDR2 YYNGEE. This chain's CDR3 is CASSVWAGGSEQYF. CDR3 DNA sequence: TGTGCCAGCAGCGTTTGGGCAGGGGGCTCCGAGCAGTACTTC. Full variable domain (missing parts from reference TRBV9 and TRBJ2-7): DSGVTQTPKHLITATGQRVTLRCSPRSGDLSVYWYQQSLDQGLQFLIQYYNGEERAKGNILERFSAQQFPDLHSELNLSSLELGDSALYFCASSVWAGGSEQYFGPGTRLTVT.

The DNA of the CDR3 is TGTGCCAGCAGCCCAGACTCTCCCACACATGAGCAGTTCTTC. Translating it yields CASSPDSPTHEQFF. The chain links TRBV28 to TRBJ2-1, with D unclear. Looked up from germline, CDR1 is MDHEN and CDR2 is SYDVKM. The CDR3 runs 14 residues. V was trimmed by 6 bases and J by 8 bases, leaving 17 bases between them.

This sequence joins TRBV9 and TRBJ1-2; D gene ambiguous. The CDR3 totals 13 residues. The germline V and J ends were trimmed by 4 bases and 3 bases, with 10 bases remaining between them. CDR1 and CDR2 (germline): SGDLS, YYNGEE. CDR3 in DNA: TGTGCCAGCAGCTTCGAAGGACACTATGGCTACACCTTC. It encodes CASSFEGHYGYTF.

The chain employs TRBV5-1 and TRBJ2-7; D ambiguous. The CDR3 loop spans 14 amino acids. CDR1 SGHRS and CDR2 YFSETQ come from the germline V gene. Between the trimmed V and J ends, which lost 0 bases and 9 bases, there was a span of 16 bases. The CDR3 spells CASSLDYLGSGQYF. CDR3 coding DNA: TGCGCCAGCAGCTTGGATTATTTAGGGTCTGGGCAGTACTTC.

The rearrangement joins TRBV9 to TRBJ1-5, with D perhaps matching TRBD1 (5 bases). The CDR3 is made up of 15 amino acids. V lost 4 bases and J lost 0, with 11 bases in between. Germline CDR1 is SGDLS and CDR2 is YYNGEE. CDR3 sequence (DNA): TGTGCCAGCAGCTTCTCAGGGCTTAGCAATCAGCCCCAGCATTTT. It codes for CASSFSGLSNQPQHF.

This rearrangement joins TRBV27 to TRBJ2-7; 7 positions match TRBD1. With 4 bases clipped from V and 3 bases from J, the junction kept 12 bases outside the gene matches. This CDR3 is built from 16 residues. Germline assignment: CDR1 MNHEY and CDR2 SMNVEV (reference sequence). CDR3 loop: CASSSRTGSSVYEQYF. The CDR3 DNA follows: TGTGCCAGCAGTTCCCGGACAGGATCAAGCGTCTACGAGCAGTACTTC.

The V and J genes are TRBV9 and TRBJ2-7, with 14 bases fitting TRBD2. CDR1 and CDR2 (germline): SGDLS, YYNGEE. The junction had 6 bases not matched to a gene; V was cut back by 4 bases and J by 6 bases. The CDR3 totals 15 residues. This CDR3 reads CASSPATSGRGEQYF. DNA of the CDR3: TGTGCCAGCAGCCCAGCGACTAGCGGGAGGGGCGAGCAGTACTTC.

The chain couples TRBV7-8 to TRBJ2-1; 12 positions match TRBD2. The V gene end was trimmed by 3 bases and the J gene end by 7 bases; junction bases not matched to a gene: 10. The germline V gene encodes CDR1 SGHVS and CDR2 FQNEAQ. The CDR3 is 17 amino acids. The CDR3: CASSLRLAGDTRNEQFF. CDR3 in DNA: TGTGCCAGCAGCTTGAGACTAGCGGGGGATACGCGGAATGAGCAGTTCTTC. The full variable domain, in which reference TRBV7-8 and TRBJ2-1 provide the parts outside the CDR3, is GAGVSQSPRYKVAKRGQDVALRCDPISGHVSLFWYQQALGQGPEFLTYFQNEAQLDKSGLPSDRFFAERPEGSVSTLKIQRTQQEDSAVYLCASSLRLAGDTRNEQFFGPGTRLTVL.

V and J are TRBV27 and TRBJ2-1; 7 nucleotides match TRBD2. The CDR3 contains 14 residues. The germline V gene encodes CDR1 MNHEY and CDR2 SMNVEV (reference sequence). Unmatched junction bases numbered 5, after V lost 7 bases and J lost 2 bases. CDR3 sequence (DNA): TGTGCCAGCAACCCTAGCGGCCCCTACAATGAGCAGTTCTTC. It is translated as CASNPSGPYNEQFF.

The V call is TRBV2, the J call TRBJ2-7; 9 bases line up with TRBD1. The CDR3 totals 13 residues. With V trimmed by 8 bases and J by 6 bases, 8 bases remained unmatched. Germline CDR1 SNHLY, CDR2 FYNNEI. Here the CDR3 DNA reads TGTGCCAGCGGCCCGGGACAGGGAACCGAGCAGTACTTC. The encoded protein is CASGPGQGTEQYF.

The genes are TRBV4-3 and TRBJ2-1, with TRBD2 identical over 10 bases. The CDR3 has 17 amino acids. CDR1 and CDR2 from the germline V gene are LGHNA and YSLEER. The J segment lost 0 bases and the V segment lost 2 bases, leaving 4 bases of the junction unmatched. CDR3 in amino acids: CASSQTSSGSSYNEQFF. CDR3 DNA sequence: TGCGCCAGCAGCCAAACCTCTAGCGGGAGCTCCTACAATGAGCAGTTCTTC.

This clone is deemed medium-sized. J is TRBJ1-1 and V is TRBV6-5; no reliable D call. This CDR3 spans 14 amino acids. Trimming took 0 bases from V and 5 from J, leaving 10 bases between them. Germline CDR1 is MNHEY and CDR2 is SVGAGI. CDR3 protein: CASSYSPVITEAFF. In nucleotides, the CDR3 is TGTGCCAGCAGTTACTCGCCGGTAATAACTGAAGCTTTCTTT.

The chain links TRBV29-1 to TRBJ2-1; D is unclear. CDR3 length: 15 residues. Between the trimmed V and J ends, which lost 3 bases and 0 bases, there was a span of 12 bases. CDR1 and CDR2 (germline): SQVTM, ANQGSEA. CDR3 amino acids: CSVDPGGGSYNEQFF. Here the CDR3 DNA reads TGCAGCGTTGATCCGGGCGGTGGCTCCTACAATGAGCAGTTCTTC.

Only one count was recorded for this clone. V and J are TRBV2 and TRBJ1-5; 11 nucleotides line up with TRBD1. V dropped 6 bases and J dropped 4; count of bases not matched to a gene: 8. The CDR3 consists of 16 residues. The germline V gene has CDR1 SNHLY and CDR2 FYNNEI. The CDR3 DNA follows: TGTGCCAGCAGCTCCACGGACAGGGGGCCTAATCAGCCCCAGCATTTT. Encoded protein: CASSSTDRGPNQPQHF. Full variable domain (outside the CDR3, taken from reference TRBV2 and TRBJ1-5): EPEVTQTPSHQVTQMGQEVILRCVPISNHLYFYWYRQILGQKVEFLVSFYNNEISEKSEIFDDQFSVERPDGSNFTLKIRSTKLEDSAMYFCASSSTDRGPNQPQHFGDGTRLSIL.

The chain uses TRBV2 and TRBJ1-5, with 8 bases fitting TRBD1. The V segment lost 1 base and the J segment 1 base; nucleotides outside the gene matches: 3. Germline CDR1 reads SNHLY; CDR2 reads FYNNEI. This CDR3 comprises 16 residues. DNA of the CDR3: TGTGCCAGCAGTGAAGTCACAGGGGGAAGCAATCAGCCCCAGCATTTT. It codes for CASSEVTGGSNQPQHF. The whole variable domain, remainder taken from reference TRBV2 and TRBJ1-5, is EPEVTQTPSHQVTQMGQEVILRCVPISNHLYFYWYRQILGQKVEFLVSFYNNEISEKSEIFDDQFSVERPDGSNFTLKIRSTKLEDSAMYFCASSEVTGGSNQPQHFGDGTRLSIL.

The J gene is TRBJ2-7, the V gene TRBV4-1; 7 bases line up with TRBD1. The CDR3 length is 13 residues. The germline gives CDR1 MGHRA, CDR2 YSYEKL. V shed 0 bases, J shed 6 bases, and the junction held 2 bases outside the gene matches. The CDR3 DNA sequence: TGCGCCAGCAGCCAAGAAAGGGGGCTCGAGCAGTACTTC. Translating gives CASSQERGLEQYF.

V gene TRBV27 combines with J gene TRBJ2-1; the match to TRBD2 covers 7 bases. CDR3 length: 16 residues. The V segment lost 4 bases and the J segment 5 bases; nucleotides outside the gene matches: 11. The germline V gene encodes CDR1 MNHEY and CDR2 SMNVEV (reference sequence). In nucleotides, the CDR3 is TGTGCCAGCAGTTCCAGGCTCCTAGCGGTAGACAATGAGCAGTTCTTC. Its protein is CASSSRLLAVDNEQFF.

V usage is TRBV6-5 and J usage is TRBJ2-7; the D gene is possibly TRBD1 (5 bases). CDR3 length: 15 amino acids. Trimming shortened V by 6 bases and J by 1 base, and 16 bases separated the two germline ends. CDR1 is MNHEY and CDR2 is SVGAGI in the germline V gene. The CDR3 sequence is CASSLTVQESYEQYF. CDR3 bases: TGTGCCAGCAGCCTCACCGTACAGGAATCCTACGAGCAGTACTTC.

This sequence joins TRBV7-9 and TRBJ2-7; D is uncertain. The CDR3 has 12 residues. Germline V lookup: CDR1 SEHNR, CDR2 FQNEAQ (reference sequence). Trimming took off 1 base at V and 6 bases at J, with 7 bases between the two ends. CDR3 residues: CASSLGGAEQYF. The CDR3 DNA follows: TGTGCCAGCAGCTTAGGCGGAGCCGAGCAGTACTTC.

The CDR3 sequence is CASSLAQNTEAFF. The CDR3 coding sequence is TGCGCCAGCAGCTTGGCTCAGAACACTGAAGCTTTCTTT. The V gene is TRBV5-1, the J gene TRBJ1-1, with D uncertain. V shed 0 bases and J shed 1 base, with 4 bases lying between them. Germline CDR1 reads SGHRS; CDR2 reads YFSETQ. This CDR3 is built from 13 residues.

The V and J genes are TRBV4-1 and TRBJ1-1; TRBD1 is a possible D gene (5 bases). The V end lost 0 bases, the J end lost 5 bases, and 13 bases lay between the germline ends. The germline V gene has CDR1 MGHRA and CDR2 YSYEKL. This CDR3 is 15 amino acids long. The CDR3 DNA is TGCGCCAGCAGCCAAGAGAAGGCCGGGGGGACTGAAGCTTTCTTT. Translation: CASSQEKAGGTEAFF.

This chain connects TRBV7-2 to TRBJ1-3; D call uncertain. The CDR3 is 14 amino acids. Looked up from germline, CDR1 is SGHTA and CDR2 is FQGNSA. The V gene lost 5 bases and the J gene lost 0 bases, with 8 bases spanning the gap. The CDR3: CASSELVSGNTIYF. CDR3 DNA sequence: TGTGCCAGCAGCGAGCTCGTCTCTGGAAACACCATATATTTT. Full variable domain (missing parts from reference TRBV7-2 and TRBJ1-3): GAGVSQSPSNKVTEKGKDVELRCDPISGHTALYWYRQSLGQGLEFLIYFQGNSAPDKSGLPSDRFSAERTGGSVSTLTIQRTQQEDSAVYLCASSELVSGNTIYFGEGSWLTVV.

This clone was picked up one time. This chain links TRBV19 with TRBJ1-5; D ambiguous. The CDR3 length is 14 residues. Germline CDR1 is LNHDA and CDR2 is SQIVND (reference sequence). Deletions cut 3 bases from V and 3 bases from J, with 9 bases between. In nucleotides, the CDR3 is TGTGCCAGTAGTATCTGGGAGTTCAATCAGCCCCAGCATTTT. Amino acid sequence: CASSIWEFNQPQHF.

This clone has only one observation. V and J are TRBV7-7 and TRBJ1-1; possible D gene TRBD1, 6 bases. The CDR3 length is 12 residues. Germline CDR1 SSHAT, CDR2 FNYEAQ (reference sequence). V lost 7 bases, J lost 4 bases, and 10 bases lay in between. The CDR3 sequence is CASTKGGTEAFF. Written as DNA, the CDR3 is TGTGCCAGCACCAAAGGGGGCACTGAAGCTTTCTTT.

V usage is TRBV6-5 and J usage is TRBJ2-3; 10 nucleotides agree with TRBD1. This CDR3 region has 14 residues. Unmatched junction bases numbered 5, after V lost 6 bases and J lost 5 bases. Germline CDR1 reads MNHEY; CDR2 reads SVGAGI. For the CDR3, the DNA is TGTGCCAGCAGACCCGGACAGGGGGTAGATACGCAGTATTTT. Its protein product is CASRPGQGVDTQYF.

The chain has TRBV5-6 and TRBJ2-1; tentative D call: TRBD2 (5 bases). Deletions cut 2 bases from V and 3 bases from J, with 9 bases between. The CDR3 extends over 14 amino acids. Looked up from germline, CDR1 is SGHDT and CDR2 is YYEEEE. The chain's CDR3 is CASSFSAHYNEQFF. The CDR3 coding sequence is TGTGCCAGCAGCTTTAGCGCCCACTACAATGAGCAGTTCTTC.